Here is one TCR beta chain with its context. Its target is not known. The CDR3 totals 14 residues. CDR1 SGHAT and CDR2 FQNNGV come from the germline V gene. The V and J ends lost 7 bases and 6 bases, in that order; junction bases with no gene match: 7. Primers for the PCR totalled 60 Vbeta and 13 Jbeta. Profiling relied on immunoSEQ multiplex PCR, and the TCRdb table lists in-frame clones only, not all of them. The sample holds more than 150,000 clones; 70% to 90% are singletons and the top ten take approximately 8.5%. This entry belongs to a study of cytomegalovirus exposure and HLA in healthy donors. Whole-study context: Previous work identified 90 million to 130 million unique TCR beta sequences from about 179 million T cells. Study results and limitations: In a later analysis, an Asian-associated ancestry cluster reportedly showed fewer N-insertions than the approximately 620-donor mean. Reportedly, diagnosis of cytomegalovirus status by the classifier showed high specificity and sensitivity. Later work found that TCR association rates differed between HLA loci; DRB1 had the most and HLA-C the fewest.

The sequenced sample was PBMCs. The genes are TRBV11-2 and TRBJ2-2; 8 nucleotides line up with TRBD1. The sequence derives from a man younger than 35 in good health and CMV-seropositive. CDR3 protein: CASTQGVWSGELFF. DNA for the CDR3: TGTGCCAGCACACAGGGGGTATGGTCCGGGGAGCTGTTTTTT.